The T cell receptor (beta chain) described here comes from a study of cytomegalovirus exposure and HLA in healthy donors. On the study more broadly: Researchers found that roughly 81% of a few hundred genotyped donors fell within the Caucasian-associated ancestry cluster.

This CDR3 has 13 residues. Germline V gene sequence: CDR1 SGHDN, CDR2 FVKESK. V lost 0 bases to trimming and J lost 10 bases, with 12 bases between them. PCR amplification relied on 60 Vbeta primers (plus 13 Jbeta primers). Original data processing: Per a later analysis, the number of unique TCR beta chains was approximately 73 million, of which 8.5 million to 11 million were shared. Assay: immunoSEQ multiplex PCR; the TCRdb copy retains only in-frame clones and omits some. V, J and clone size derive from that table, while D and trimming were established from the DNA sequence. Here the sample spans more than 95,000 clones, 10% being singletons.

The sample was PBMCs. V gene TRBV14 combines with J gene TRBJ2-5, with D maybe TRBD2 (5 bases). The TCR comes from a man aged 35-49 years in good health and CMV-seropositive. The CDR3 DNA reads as TGTGCCAGCAGCCAAGATAGGAGCGGAGACCAGTACTTC. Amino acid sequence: CASSQDRSGDQYF.